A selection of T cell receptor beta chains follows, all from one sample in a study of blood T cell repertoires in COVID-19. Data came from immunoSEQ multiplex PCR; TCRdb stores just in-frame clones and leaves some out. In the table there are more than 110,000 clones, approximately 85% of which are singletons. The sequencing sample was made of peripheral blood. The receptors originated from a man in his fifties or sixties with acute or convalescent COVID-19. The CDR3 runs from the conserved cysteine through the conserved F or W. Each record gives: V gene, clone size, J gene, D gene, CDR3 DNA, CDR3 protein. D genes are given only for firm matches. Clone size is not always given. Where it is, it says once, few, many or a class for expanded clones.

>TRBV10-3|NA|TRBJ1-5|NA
TGTGCCATCAGTGAGGGGCAGGTGGGAGCTCAGCCCCAGCATTTT
CAISEGQVGAQPQHF
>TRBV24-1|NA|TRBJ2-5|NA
TGTGCCGCTGGAGGGGCGGACCAAGAGACCCAGTACTTC
CAAGGADQETQYF
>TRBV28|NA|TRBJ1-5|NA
TGTGCCAGCAGGCGTATACAGGGCCATCAGCCCCAGCATTTT
CASRRIQGHQPQHF
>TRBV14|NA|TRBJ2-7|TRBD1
TGTGCCAGCAGCCAATTACAGGGGTTAGGATCCTACGAGCAGTACTTC
CASSQLQGLGSYEQYF
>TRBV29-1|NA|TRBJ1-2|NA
TGCAGCGCCACATATGACACTCCTAACTATGGCTACACCTTC
CSATYDTPNYGYTF
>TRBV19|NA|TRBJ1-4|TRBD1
TGTGCCAGTACGCGAGGGACAGTTGAAAAACTGTTTTTT
CASTRGTVEKLFF
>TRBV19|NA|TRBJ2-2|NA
TGTGCCAGTAGCCTCAGGCTTGGGCGGGGATCGAACACCGGGGAGCTGTTTTTT
CASSLRLGRGSNTGELFF
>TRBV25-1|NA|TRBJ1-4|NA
TGTGCCAGCAGTGGATCAAGACGGGTGCGAGAAAAACTGTTTTTT
CASSGSRRVREKLFF
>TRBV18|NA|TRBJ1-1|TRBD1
TGTGCCAGCTCACCCACACAGGGGATAGACACTGAAGCTTTCTTT
CASSPTQGIDTEAFF
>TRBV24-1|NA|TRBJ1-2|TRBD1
TGTGCCACCAGTGATAACAGGGGTAGCTACACCTTC
CATSDNRGSYTF
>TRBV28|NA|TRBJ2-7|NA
TGTGCCAGCAGTTTCCCAGGCACTGGGTACGAGCAGTACTTC
CASSFPGTGYEQYF
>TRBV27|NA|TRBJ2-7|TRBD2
TGTGCCAGCAGACCCCGACTAGCGGGGCCCTACGAGCAGTACTTC
CASRPRLAGPYEQYF
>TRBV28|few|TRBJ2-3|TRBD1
TGTGCCAGCAGTTTAGGACAGGGGCACACAGATACGCAGTATTTT
CASSLGQGHTDTQYF
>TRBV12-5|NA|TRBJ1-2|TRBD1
TGTGCTAGTGGTTTGGGGACAGGGTATGACCTTGGCGGCTACACCTTC
CASGLGTGYDLGGYTF
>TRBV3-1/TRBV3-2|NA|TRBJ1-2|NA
TGTGCCAGCAGCCAAGTTCTCAGGGACTATGGCTACACCTTC
CASSQVLRDYGYTF
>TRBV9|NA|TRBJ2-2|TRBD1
TGTGCCAGCAGCGGAGGAGGGACAGGGGAAGGGACCGGGGAGCTGTTTTTT
CASSGGGTGEGTGELFF
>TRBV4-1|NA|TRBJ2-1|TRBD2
TGCGCCAGCAGCCAAGGGACTAGCGGGAGAGATGAGCAGTTCTTC
CASSQGTSGRDEQFF
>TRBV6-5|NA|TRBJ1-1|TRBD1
TGTGCCAGCAGGAAAGGGACAGGGGACACTGAAGCTTTCTTT
CASRKGTGDTEAFF
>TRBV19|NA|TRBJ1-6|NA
TGTGCCAGTAGTATCGAGAGGGTTTCTGCGCCCCTCCACTTT
CASSIERVSAPLHF
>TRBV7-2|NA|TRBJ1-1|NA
TGTGCCAGCAGCTTTCGGGGTCCCGGCGGCACTGAAGCTTTCTTT
CASSFRGPGGTEAFF
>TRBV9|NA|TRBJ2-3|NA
TGTGCCAGCAGCGTAGGAACGGGAGCGTTCGCAGATACGCAGTATTTT
CASSVGTGAFADTQYF
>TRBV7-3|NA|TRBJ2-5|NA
TGTGCCAGCAGCAGCGGCTCCCAAGAGACCCAGTACTTC
CASSSGSQETQYF
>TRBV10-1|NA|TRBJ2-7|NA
TGCGCCAGCAGGAACGGGACATTTAGCTCCTACGAGCAGTACTTC
CASRNGTFSSYEQYF
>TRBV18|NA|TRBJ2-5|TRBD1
TGTGCCAGCTCAAAAATAGGACAGGGACAAGAGACCCAGTACTTC
CASSKIGQGQETQYF
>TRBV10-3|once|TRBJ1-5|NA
TGTGCCCCGTGGGGCAGGGGAAGAGGCAATCAGCCCCAGCATTTT
CAPWGRGRGNQPQHF
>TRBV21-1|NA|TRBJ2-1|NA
TGTGCCAGCCTGGGGAGGGTCTGCTCCTACAATGAGCAGTTCTTC
CASLGRVCSYNEQFF
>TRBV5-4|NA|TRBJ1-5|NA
TGTGCCAGCAGCTTAGGCGGAGGCAATCAGCCCCAGCATTTT
CASSLGGGNQPQHF
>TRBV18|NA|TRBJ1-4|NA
TGTGCCAGCTCACCACCGGGGGTGACGGCTGGCGGGGGCGAAAAACTGTTTTTT
CASSPPGVTAGGGEKLFF
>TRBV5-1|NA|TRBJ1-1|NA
TGCGCCAGCAGCTTGTATGGGGAGGGTGGCACTGAAGCTTTCTTT
CASSLYGEGGTEAFF
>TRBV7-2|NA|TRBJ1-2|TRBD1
TGTGCCAGCAGCCCGGGACAGGGGCTAGGCTATGGCTACACCTTC
CASSPGQGLGYGYTF
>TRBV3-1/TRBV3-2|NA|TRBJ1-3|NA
TGTGCCAGCACCCGATGGAGGGGAGACGGAAACACCATATATTTT
CASTRWRGDGNTIYF
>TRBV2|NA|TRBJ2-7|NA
TGTGCCAGCAGTGAGGCTCGTGGGCCTTACGAGCAGTACTTC
CASSEARGPYEQYF
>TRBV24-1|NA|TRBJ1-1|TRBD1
TGTGCCACCAGTGGCCAAGGGACAGGGGGTGAAGCTTTCTTT
CATSGQGTGGEAFF
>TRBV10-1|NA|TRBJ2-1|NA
TGCGCCAGCAGCGAGACAGGCCTTAAAGACAATGAGCAGTTCTTC
CASSETGLKDNEQFF
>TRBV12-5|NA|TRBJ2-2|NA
TGTGCTAGTGGTTTGGGGACAGCGAACACCGGGGAGCTGTTTTTT
CASGLGTANTGELFF
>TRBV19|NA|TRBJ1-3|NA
TGTGCCAGTGCGGACAGCTCCACCTCTGGAAACACCATATATTTT
CASADSSTSGNTIYF
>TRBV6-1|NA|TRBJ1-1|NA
TGTGCCAGCAGTGAAGCGGGGGGAAGGACTGAAGCTTTCTTT
CASSEAGGRTEAFF
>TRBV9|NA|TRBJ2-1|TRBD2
TGTGCCAGCAGCGTAGAAGCGGGGGCGCCTATCTCCTACAATGAGCAGTTCTTC
CASSVEAGAPISYNEQFF
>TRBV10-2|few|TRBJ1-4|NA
TGCGCCAGCAAGGCAGGAACTAATGAAAAACTGTTTTTT
CASKAGTNEKLFF
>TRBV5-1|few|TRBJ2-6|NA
TGCGCCAGCAGCTTGGAGACACGCGTCTCGTCCGGGGCCAACGTCCTGACTTTC
CASSLETRVSSGANVLTF
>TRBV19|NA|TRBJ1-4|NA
TGTGCCAGTAGGCATCCAGCCGATCAGGATGAAAAACTGTTTTTT
CASRHPADQDEKLFF
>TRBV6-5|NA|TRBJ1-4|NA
TGTGCCAGCAGTCGGACAGCAAATAATGAAAAACTGTTTTTT
CASSRTANNEKLFF